These 29 T cell receptor beta chains share one sample of origin, sequenced in a study of technical replicates of blood from four donors. Assay used: immunoSEQ multiplex PCR; TCRdb lists only in-frame clones, some missing. Among about 68,000 clones listed, 95% to 97% were seen once. The specimen was T cells isolated from PBMCs. The receptors come from a human donor in good health.

The CDR3 DNA is TGCGCCAGCAGCCAACTGACAGCCGACACTGAAGCTTTCTTT. Translated: CASSQLTADTEAFF. The J gene is TRBJ1-1, the V gene TRBV4-3, with a tentative D call TRBD1 (5 bases). The V gene lost 2 bases and the J gene lost 3 bases, with 10 bases spanning the gap. This CDR3 spans 14 amino acids. Per the germline V gene, CDR1 is LGHNA and CDR2 is YSLEER.

This sequence joins TRBV2 and TRBJ1-2; no clear D gene. The CDR3 runs to 16 residues. Germline V gives CDR1 SNHLY, CDR2 FYNNEI. The V gene lost 8 bases and the J gene lost 3 bases, with 22 bases spanning the gap. The CDR3 reads CASWLSVSSGDYGYTF. As DNA, the CDR3 is TGTGCCAGCTGGCTTTCAGTCTCCTCCGGGGACTATGGCTACACCTTC. Looking up the rest from reference TRBV2 and TRBJ1-2 gives the full variable domain: EPEVTQTPSHQVTQMGQEVILRCVPISNHLYFYWYRQILGQKVEFLVSFYNNEISEKSEIFDDQFSVERPDGSNFTLKIRSTKLEDSAMYFCASWLSVSSGDYGYTFGSGTRLTVV.

This chain links TRBV7-9 with TRBJ1-1, with no clear D. Germline V gene lookup returns CDR1 SEHNR and CDR2 FQNEAQ (reference sequence). The CDR3 contains 14 residues. V was pared by 3 bases and J by 5 bases, with 13 bases between. The CDR3 loop reads CASSFTADGTEAFF. In DNA, the CDR3 is TGTGCCAGCAGCTTTACAGCGGACGGAACTGAAGCTTTCTTT.

The chain employs TRBV11-2 and TRBJ2-3, with 11 bases aligning to TRBD2. The germline V gene has CDR1 SGHAT and CDR2 FQNNGV. The J segment lost 8 bases and the V segment lost 5 bases, leaving 6 bases of the junction unmatched. The CDR3 contains 14 residues. CDR3: CASSGILAGGTQYF. CDR3 bases: TGTGCCAGCAGCGGAATCCTAGCGGGAGGTACGCAGTATTTT.

V gene TRBV7-3 combines with J gene TRBJ1-2; D unresolved. V was clipped by 5 bases and J by 4 bases, with 11 bases between them. Germline-derived CDR1 and CDR2 are SGHTA and FQGTGA. The CDR3 has 13 amino acids. The CDR3 is CASSNQFGYGYTF. CDR3 DNA: TGTGCCAGCAGCAACCAGTTTGGCTATGGCTACACCTTC. Using reference TRBV7-3 and TRBJ1-2 for the parts outside the CDR3, the full variable domain is GAGVSQTPSNKVTEKGKYVELRCDPISGHTALYWYRQSLGQGPEFLIYFQGTGAADDSGLPNDRFFAVRPEGSVSTLKIQRTERGDSAVYLCASSNQFGYGYTFGSGTRLTVV.

This chain links TRBV30 with TRBJ1-1; a possible D gene is TRBD1 (5 bases). The V end lost 3 bases, the J end lost 1 base, and 6 bases lay between the germline ends. Germline V gene data show CDR1 as GTSNPN and CDR2 as SVGIG (reference sequence). CDR3 length equals 12 residues. The CDR3 spells CAWRTGNTEAFF. The CDR3 DNA reads as TGTGCCTGGAGAACAGGGAACACTGAAGCTTTCTTT. Variable domain in full (rest from reference TRBV30 and TRBJ1-1): SQTIHQWPATLVQPVGSPLSLECTVEGTSNPNLYWYRQAAGRGLQLLFYSVGIGQISSEVPQNLSASRPQDRQFILSSKKLLLSDSGFYLCAWRTGNTEAFFGQGTRLTVV.

The V call is TRBV7-3, the J call TRBJ2-7; weak D call: TRBD2 (6 bases). Trimming left V 2 bases short and J 6 bases short, with 17 bases between. CDR1 is SGHTA, CDR2 FQGTGA, per germline. The CDR3 runs 15 residues. The CDR3 sequence is CASSLLAGRFSEQYF. In DNA, the CDR3 is TGTGCCAGCAGCTTATTGGCGGGAAGGTTCTCCGAGCAGTACTTC.

V and J are TRBV7-9 and TRBJ1-1; a possible D gene is TRBD1 (5 bases). The length of the CDR3 is 14 residues. Germline loops: CDR1 SEHNR, CDR2 FQNEAQ (reference sequence). The V end was cut by 6 bases, the J end by 1 base, with 12 bases between. CDR3: CASRLQGPNTEAFF. The CDR3 DNA is TGTGCCAGCAGACTCCAGGGCCCGAACACTGAAGCTTTCTTT. Looking up the rest from reference TRBV7-9 and TRBJ1-1 gives the full variable domain: DTGVSQNPRHKITKRGQNVTFRCDPISEHNRLYWYRQTLGQGPEFLTYFQNEAQLEKSRLLSDRFSAERPKGSFSTLEIQRTEQGDSAMYLCASRLQGPNTEAFFGQGTRLTVV.

This clone has a handful of counts. The V and J genes are TRBV30 and TRBJ1-1; D is undetermined. V gave up 0 bases and J gave up 5 bases, with 7 bases separating them. The germline V gene has CDR1 GTSNPN and CDR2 SVGIG (reference sequence). The CDR3 has 12 residues. The CDR3 spells CAWSVRETEAFF. The DNA for the CDR3 is TGTGCCTGGAGTGTAAGAGAGACTGAAGCTTTCTTT.

The DNA of the CDR3 is TGTGCCAGCAGCTCACCGGGACTAGCGATCGGGGAGCTGTTTTTT. This translates into CASSSPGLAIGELFF. The chain recombines TRBV5-6 with TRBJ2-2; 10 bases are shared with TRBD2. With 3 bases clipped from V and 7 bases from J, the junction kept 6 bases outside the gene matches. The CDR3 sequence is 15 residues long. Germline assignment: CDR1 SGHDT and CDR2 YYEEEE. The full variable domain, rest sourced from reference TRBV5-6 and TRBJ2-2, is DAGVTQSPTHLIKTRGQQVTLRCSPKSGHDTVSWYQQALGQGPQFIFQYYEEEERQRGNFPDRFSGHQFPNYSSELNVNALLLGDSALYLCASSSPGLAIGELFFGEGSRLTVL.

The chain links TRBV6-1 to TRBJ2-7; D not resolved. Germline CDR1 is MNHNS and CDR2 is SASEGT. V lost 4 bases, J lost 1 base, and 5 bases lay in between. This CDR3 is built from 12 residues. The CDR3 loop is CASSVYSYEQYF. The DNA for the CDR3 is TGTGCCAGCAGTGTCTATTCCTACGAGCAGTACTTC.

The gene calls are TRBV5-4 and TRBJ2-1; TRBD2 is a possible D gene (5 bases). V was cut by 1 base and J by 5 bases, with 7 bases left in between. The CDR3 totals 13 residues. Germline values: CDR1 SGHNT, CDR2 YYREEE (reference sequence). For the CDR3, the DNA is TGTGCCAGCAGCTTGTTGCGGGACAATGAGCAGTTCTTC. This codes for CASSLLRDNEQFF.

The CDR3 bases are TGTGCCAGCAGTTATAGAGGACTATCCTACAATGAGCAGTTCTTC. Protein product: CASSYRGLSYNEQFF. The J gene is TRBJ2-1, the V gene TRBV6-5; D possibly corresponds to TRBD2 (6 bases). CDR1 is MNHEY, CDR2 SVGAGI, per germline. CDR3 length: 15 amino acids. The ends were cut back, 3 bases at V and 1 base at J, with 10 bases in the middle.

The V and J genes are TRBV19 and TRBJ2-1; TRBD2 might be the D (6 bases). This CDR3 has 15 residues. The V end lost 4 bases, the J end lost 4 bases, and 14 bases lay between the germline ends. Looked up from germline, CDR1 is LNHDA and CDR2 is SQIVND (reference sequence). The CDR3: CASSTEGRQYNEQFF. As DNA, the CDR3 is TGTGCCAGTAGTACGGAGGGACGCCAGTACAATGAGCAGTTCTTC.

V gene TRBV6-1 combines with J gene TRBJ1-1, with 7 bases aligning to TRBD1. The J segment lost 8 bases and the V segment lost 11 bases, leaving 17 bases of the junction unmatched. The CDR3 runs 14 residues. Germline CDR1 is MNHNS and CDR2 is SASEGT. This CDR3 is CACRHNSRQGEAFF. The CDR3, as DNA: TGTGCCTGCCGACATAACTCAAGACAGGGAGAAGCTTTCTTT.

The chain joins TRBV28 to TRBJ1-2; the D gene is possibly TRBD1 (5 bases). The CDR3 consists of 14 residues. V dropped 3 bases and J dropped 2 bases, with 10 bases sitting between them. Germline lookup yields CDR1 MDHEN and CDR2 SYDVKM. The CDR3 DNA reads as TGTGCCAGCAGTTTCAGGGCCTACAACTATGGCTACACCTTC. It specifies CASSFRAYNYGYTF.

The chain links TRBV7-2 to TRBJ2-7; 8 bases fit TRBD2. Trimming at V came to 0 bases and at J to 0 bases, leaving 10 bases not matched to a gene. The CDR3 extends over 18 amino acids. Germline CDR1 is SGHTA and CDR2 is FQGNSA. Written as DNA, the CDR3 is TGTGCCAGCAGCTTAGCGGGGAAACTAGCGGAGAGCTCCTACGAGCAGTACTTC. As protein: CASSLAGKLAESSYEQYF.

V gene TRBV5-4 combines with J gene TRBJ2-1, with a possible D match to TRBD2 (7 bases). CDR1 and CDR2 (germline): SGHNT, YYREEE (reference sequence). Trimming cost V 5 bases and J 5 bases, with 17 bases left between them. The CDR3 extends over 15 amino acids. Here the CDR3 DNA reads TGTGCCAGCAGAGGGGGGGAGCGGGGAAACAATGAGCAGTTCTTC. Protein: CASRGGERGNNEQFF.

The chain joins TRBV5-1 to TRBJ1-1; D is ambiguous. Germline lookup yields CDR1 SGHRS and CDR2 YFSETQ. This CDR3 comprises 15 residues. V lost 0 bases, J lost 3 bases, and 12 bases lay in between. Here the CDR3 reads CASSLEGREHTEAFF. CDR3 DNA sequence: TGCGCCAGCAGCTTGGAAGGGCGGGAACACACTGAAGCTTTCTTT.

The rearrangement joins TRBV19 to TRBJ1-4; D not resolved. Trimming pared 0 bases from V and 7 bases from J, leaving 15 bases between. Germline V CDR1 and CDR2: LNHDA, SQIVND (reference sequence). The length of the CDR3 is 16 residues. CDR3 residues: CASSIDRRAGGEKLFF. The CDR3 nucleotides read TGTGCCAGTAGTATAGATCGGAGGGCTGGAGGTGAAAAACTGTTTTTT.

The J gene is TRBJ1-1, the V gene TRBV6-5, with D unresolved. Germline V gives CDR1 MNHEY, CDR2 SVGAGI. The V gene lost 8 bases and the J gene lost 13 bases, with 20 bases spanning the gap. The CDR3 has 12 amino acids. For the CDR3, the DNA is TGTGCCAGCGGTCTAGAGGACGGAGGGAATTTCTTT. It specifies CASGLEDGGNFF.

The chain uses TRBV9 and TRBJ2-5; unclear D gene. The V end lost 1 base, the J end lost 1 base, and 14 bases lay between the germline ends. Germline values: CDR1 SGDLS, CDR2 YYNGEE. This CDR3 is built from 16 residues. DNA of the CDR3: TGTGCCAGCAGCGTAACCTCCAGCGTCGGCCAAGAGACCCAGTACTTC. Its translation: CASSVTSSVGQETQYF.

The gene calls are TRBV5-4 and TRBJ2-2, with TRBD2 matching 13 bases. Germline CDR1 and CDR2: SGHNT and YYREEE (reference sequence). There are 17 residues in the CDR3. Trimming took 6 bases from V and 1 from J; bases not matched to a gene: 6. CDR3 residues: CASKSGLAGRNTGELFF. For the CDR3, the DNA is TGTGCCAGCAAATCGGGACTAGCGGGGCGGAACACCGGGGAGCTGTTTTTT.

The chain combines TRBV19 with TRBJ2-3; tentatively, D is TRBD2 (6 bases). Germline CDR1 LNHDA, CDR2 SQIVND (reference sequence). The CDR3 totals 15 residues. V was cut by 3 bases and J by 2 bases, with 12 bases left in between. The CDR3 loop reads CASSISRGPTDTQYF. For the CDR3, the DNA is TGTGCCAGTAGTATCTCGCGGGGACCCACAGATACGCAGTATTTT.

J is TRBJ1-1 and V is TRBV6-5; a possible D gene is TRBD1 (5 bases). The germline V gene has CDR1 MNHEY and CDR2 SVGAGI. The CDR3 length is 14 residues. V gave up 6 bases and J gave up 1 base, with 12 bases separating them. For the CDR3, the DNA is TGTGCCAGCAGCCCCCCCGGACAGAACACTGAAGCTTTCTTT. It encodes CASSPPGQNTEAFF.

The chain is built from TRBV9 and TRBJ1-4; 10 bases agree with TRBD1. The V gene's germline CDR1 is SGDLS and CDR2 YYNGEE. CDR3 length: 15 residues. V lost 3 bases and J lost 3; bases outside the gene matches: 2. CDR3 protein: CASSGQGASNEKLFF. CDR3 bases: TGTGCCAGCAGCGGACAGGGGGCCTCTAATGAAAAACTGTTTTTT.

The rearrangement links TRBV6-5 to TRBJ1-5, with D uncertain. V was clipped by 3 bases and J by 7 bases, with 10 bases between them. The CDR3 loop spans 13 amino acids. Looked up from germline, CDR1 is MNHEY and CDR2 is SVGAGI. The DNA for the CDR3 is TGTGCCAGCAGTTATTCAGGCGACCAGCCCCAGCATTTT. It codes for CASSYSGDQPQHF.

V and J are TRBV5-4 and TRBJ2-5; D unclear. Trimming cost V 5 bases and J 4 bases, with 15 bases left between them. Germline CDR1 is SGHNT and CDR2 is YYREEE (reference sequence). The CDR3 loop spans 14 amino acids. The CDR3 region has the DNA TGTGCCAGCAGATCCTCCAGGATATTAGAGACCCAGTACTTC. Translated, it gives CASRSSRILETQYF.

Concerning this clone: The identical CDR3 is also encoded by other nucleotide sequences in the sample. This chain links TRBV19 with TRBJ1-1, with 8 nucleotides matching TRBD1. Trimming removed 5 bases from V and 2 bases from J; junction bases left unmatched: 1. The CDR3 is 13 residues long. CDR1 and CDR2 from the germline V gene are LNHDA and SQIVND (reference sequence). The DNA for the CDR3 is TGTGCCAGTAGTCAGGGGGCCAACACTGAAGCTTTCTTT. This encodes CASSQGANTEAFF.